The 5 T cell receptor beta chains below come from one sample, sequenced in a study of beta chain features in type 1 diabetes. Reverse transcribing all isolated RNA meant expressed TCRB transcripts were sequenced. Repertoires were generated with immunoSEQ multiplex PCR, while TCRdb's copy carries only in-frame clones and drops some. The sample records under 350,000 clones, 20% to 25% being singletons. Their specific antigens are unknown. Overall study findings and caveats: A moderate, significant TCRB CDR3 shortening appeared in type 1 diabetes across four CD4+ subsets.

The specimen was naive CD4+ T cells from blood. Receptors originate from a young woman with type 1 diabetes.

The V call is TRBV19, the J call TRBJ2-7; D is ambiguous. Per the germline V gene, CDR1 is LNHDA and CDR2 is SQIVND (reference sequence). V was clipped by 0 bases and J by 0 bases, with 9 bases between them. CDR3 size: 15 residues. The CDR3 sequence: CASSIDRGNSYEQYF. The CDR3 bases are TGTGCCAGTAGTATAGATCGTGGCAACTCCTACGAGCAGTACTTC.

This rearrangement joins TRBV7-8 to TRBJ2-1, with D tentatively TRBD2 (5 bases). Germline V gene lookup returns CDR1 SGHVS and CDR2 FQNEAQ. The CDR3 extends over 14 amino acids. Trimming shortened V by 6 bases and J by 8 bases, and 17 bases separated the two germline ends. The CDR3, as DNA: TGTGCCAGCAGTCCCGGACTGGGTGGCTATGAGCAGTTCTTC. Protein product: CASSPGLGGYEQFF.

The chain links TRBV7-9 to TRBJ2-3; 8 nucleotides match TRBD2. CDR1 and CDR2 (germline): SEHNR, FQNEAQ (reference sequence). This CDR3 spans 16 amino acids. V gave up 5 bases and J gave up 2 bases; unmatched junction bases: 9. This CDR3 is CASSPQGSGNTDTQYF. The CDR3 nucleotides read TGTGCCAGCAGCCCCCAAGGTAGCGGGAACACAGATACGCAGTATTTT. The full variable domain, in which reference TRBV7-9 and TRBJ2-3 provide the parts outside the CDR3, is DTGVSQNPRHKITKRGQNVTFRCDPISEHNRLYWYRQTLGQGPEFLTYFQNEAQLEKSRLLSDRFSAERPKGSFSTLEIQRTEQGDSAMYLCASSPQGSGNTDTQYFGPGTRLTVL.

This clone was observed a few times. The V gene is TRBV29-1, the J gene TRBJ1-2; TRBD1 matches 8 bases. The CDR3 has 15 amino acids. Losses at the gene ends were 4 bases for V and 0 bases for J; bases not matched to a gene: 7. Germline CDR1 reads SQVTM; CDR2 reads ANQGSEA. The CDR3 coding sequence is TGCAGCGTTGGAGGACAGGGCCCCACTAACTATGGCTACACCTTC. Translated: CSVGGQGPTNYGYTF.

This clone was picked up a small number of times. V and J are TRBV4-1 and TRBJ2-3, with 9 bases that match TRBD2. CDR3 length: 16 amino acids. V gave up 1 base and J gave up 6 bases; unmatched junction bases: 8. Looked up from germline, CDR1 is MGHRA and CDR2 is YSYEKL. DNA for the CDR3: TGCGCCAGCAGCCAAGGACTAGCGGACCCCAGGGATACGCAGTATTTT. Translation: CASSQGLADPRDTQYF.